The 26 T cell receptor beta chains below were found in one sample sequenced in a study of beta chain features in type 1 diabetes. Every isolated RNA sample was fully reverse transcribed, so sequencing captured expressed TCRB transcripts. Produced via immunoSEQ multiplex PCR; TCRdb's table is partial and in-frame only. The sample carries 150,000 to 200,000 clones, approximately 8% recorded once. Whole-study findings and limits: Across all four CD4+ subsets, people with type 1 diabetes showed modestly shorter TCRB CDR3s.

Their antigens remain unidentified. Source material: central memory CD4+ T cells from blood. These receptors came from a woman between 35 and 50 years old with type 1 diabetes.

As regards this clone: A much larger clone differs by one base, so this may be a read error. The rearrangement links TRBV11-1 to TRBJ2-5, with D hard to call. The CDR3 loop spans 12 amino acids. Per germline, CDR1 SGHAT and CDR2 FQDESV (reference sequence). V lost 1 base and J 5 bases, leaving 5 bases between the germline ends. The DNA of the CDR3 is TGTGCCAGCAGCTTAGATCAGGAGACCCAGTACTTC. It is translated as CASSLDQETQYF.

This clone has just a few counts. The CDR3 DNA reads as TGTGCCAGCTCACAGTACGGGGACCAAGAGACCCAGTACTTC. Protein product: CASSQYGDQETQYF. The chain uses TRBV18 and TRBJ2-5, with a weak D call TRBD2 (5 bases). This CDR3 region has 14 residues. Trimming cost V 4 bases and J 0 bases, with 9 bases left between them. CDR1 KGHSH and CDR2 LQKENI come from the germline V gene.

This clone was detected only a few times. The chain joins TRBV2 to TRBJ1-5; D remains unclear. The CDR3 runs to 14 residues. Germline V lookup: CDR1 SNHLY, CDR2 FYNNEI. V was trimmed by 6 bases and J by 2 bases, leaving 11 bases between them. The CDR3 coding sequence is TGTGCCAGCAGCGTTGACCGGGGCAATCAGCCCCAGCATTTT. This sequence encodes CASSVDRGNQPQHF.

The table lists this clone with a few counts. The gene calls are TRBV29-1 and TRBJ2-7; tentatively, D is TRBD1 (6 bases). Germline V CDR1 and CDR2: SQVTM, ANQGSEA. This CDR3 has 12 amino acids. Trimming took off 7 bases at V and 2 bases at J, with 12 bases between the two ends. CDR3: CSALRGTYEQYF. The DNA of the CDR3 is TGCAGCGCCCTCAGGGGTACCTACGAGCAGTACTTC.

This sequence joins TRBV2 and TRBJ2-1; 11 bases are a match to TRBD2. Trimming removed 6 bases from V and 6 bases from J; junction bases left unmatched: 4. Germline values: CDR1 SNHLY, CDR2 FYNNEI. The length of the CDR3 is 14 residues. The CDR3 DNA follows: TGTGCCAGCAGGGGGACTAGCGGATTCAATGAGCAGTTCTTC. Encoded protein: CASRGTSGFNEQFF. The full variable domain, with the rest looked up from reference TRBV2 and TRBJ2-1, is EPEVTQTPSHQVTQMGQEVILRCVPISNHLYFYWYRQILGQKVEFLVSFYNNEISEKSEIFDDQFSVERPDGSNFTLKIRSTKLEDSAMYFCASRGTSGFNEQFFGPGTRLTVL.

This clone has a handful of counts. CDR3 residues: CASSPKTGGDTQYF. Written as DNA, the CDR3 is TGTGCCAGCTCACCAAAAACAGGGGGAGATACGCAGTATTTT. The chain links TRBV18 to TRBJ2-3, with 8 bases that match TRBD1. The length of the CDR3 is 14 residues. The V gene end was trimmed by 2 bases and the J gene end by 5 bases; junction bases not matched to a gene: 3. Per the germline V gene, CDR1 is KGHSH and CDR2 is LQKENI.

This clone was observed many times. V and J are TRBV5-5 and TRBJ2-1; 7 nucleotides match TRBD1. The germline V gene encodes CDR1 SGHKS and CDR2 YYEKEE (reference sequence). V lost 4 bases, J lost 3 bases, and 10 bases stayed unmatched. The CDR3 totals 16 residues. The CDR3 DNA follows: TGTGCCAGCAGCACAGACGAGACAGGGTTCTACAATGAGCAGTTCTTC. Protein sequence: CASSTDETGFYNEQFF.

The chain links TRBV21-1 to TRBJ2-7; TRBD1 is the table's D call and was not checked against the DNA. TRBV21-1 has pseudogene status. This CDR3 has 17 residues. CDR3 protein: CASSKEPGQPIEYEQYF. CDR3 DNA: TGTGCCAGCAGCAAAGAGCCGGGACAGCCGATCGAGTACGAGCAGTACTTC.

The CDR3 DNA reads TGTGCCAGCCTCCTGACTGGTATGGCCTCCTACGAGCAGTACTTC. It translates to CASLLTGMASYEQYF. V gene TRBV28 combines with J gene TRBJ2-7, with D uncertain. Trimming removed 8 bases from V and 0 bases from J, with 17 bases in between. There are 15 residues in the CDR3. Per the germline V gene, CDR1 is MDHEN and CDR2 is SYDVKM.

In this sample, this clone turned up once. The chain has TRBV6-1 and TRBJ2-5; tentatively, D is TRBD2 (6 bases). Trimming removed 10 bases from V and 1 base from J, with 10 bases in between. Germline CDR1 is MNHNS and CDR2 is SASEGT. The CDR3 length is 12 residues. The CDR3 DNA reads TGTGCCATCCAGACTAGCCAAGAGACCCAGTACTTC. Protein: CAIQTSQETQYF.

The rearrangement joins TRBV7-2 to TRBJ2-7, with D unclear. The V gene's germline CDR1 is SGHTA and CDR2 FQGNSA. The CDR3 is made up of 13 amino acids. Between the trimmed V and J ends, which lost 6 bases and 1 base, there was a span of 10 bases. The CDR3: CASSADMSYEQYF. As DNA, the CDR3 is TGTGCCAGCAGTGCAGACATGTCCTACGAGCAGTACTTC.

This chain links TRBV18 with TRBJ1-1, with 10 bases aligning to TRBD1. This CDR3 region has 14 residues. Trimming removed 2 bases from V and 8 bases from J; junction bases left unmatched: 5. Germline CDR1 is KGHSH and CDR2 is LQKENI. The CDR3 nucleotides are TGTGCCAGCTCACCAATACCGGGACAGGGGGAAGCTTTCTTT. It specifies CASSPIPGQGEAFF.

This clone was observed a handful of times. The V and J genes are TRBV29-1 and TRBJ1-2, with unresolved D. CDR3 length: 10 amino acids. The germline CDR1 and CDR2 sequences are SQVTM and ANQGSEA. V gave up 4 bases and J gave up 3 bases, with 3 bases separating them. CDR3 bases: TGCAGCGTTGCTCACTATGGCTACACCTTC. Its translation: CSVAHYGYTF.

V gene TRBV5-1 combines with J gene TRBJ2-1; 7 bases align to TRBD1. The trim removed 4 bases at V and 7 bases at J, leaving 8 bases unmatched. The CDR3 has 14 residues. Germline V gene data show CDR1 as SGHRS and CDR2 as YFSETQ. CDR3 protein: CASSLGTDQNEQFF. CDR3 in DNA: TGCGCCAGCAGCCTCGGGACAGACCAAAATGAGCAGTTCTTC.

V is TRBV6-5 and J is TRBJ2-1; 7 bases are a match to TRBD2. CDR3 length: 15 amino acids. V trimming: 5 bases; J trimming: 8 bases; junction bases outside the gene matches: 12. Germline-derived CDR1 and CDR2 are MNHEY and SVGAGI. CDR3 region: CASSLLSAGEDEQFF. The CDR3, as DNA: TGTGCCAGCAGTCTCCTTTCCGCGGGAGAGGATGAGCAGTTCTTC.

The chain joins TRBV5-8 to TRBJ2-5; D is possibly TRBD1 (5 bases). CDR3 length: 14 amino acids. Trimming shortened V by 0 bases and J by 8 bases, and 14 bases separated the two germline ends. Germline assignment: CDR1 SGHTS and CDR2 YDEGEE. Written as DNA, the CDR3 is TGTGCCAGCAGCTTGGCCAGGGTCCAGGGAACCCAGTACTTC. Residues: CASSLARVQGTQYF.

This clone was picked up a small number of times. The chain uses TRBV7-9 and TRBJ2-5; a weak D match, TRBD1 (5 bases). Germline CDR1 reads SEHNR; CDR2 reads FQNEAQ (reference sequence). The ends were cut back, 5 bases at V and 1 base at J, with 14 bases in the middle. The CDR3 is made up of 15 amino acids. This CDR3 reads CASSPLRQFQETQYF. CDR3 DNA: TGTGCCAGCAGCCCACTACGACAGTTCCAAGAGACCCAGTACTTC.

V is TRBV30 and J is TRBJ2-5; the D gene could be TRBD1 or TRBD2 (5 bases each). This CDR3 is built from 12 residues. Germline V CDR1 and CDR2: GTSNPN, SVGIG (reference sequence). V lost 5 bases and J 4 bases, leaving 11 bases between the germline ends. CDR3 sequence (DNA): TGTGCCTGGGGTGAGGGGCGAGAGACCCAGTACTTC. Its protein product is CAWGEGRETQYF.

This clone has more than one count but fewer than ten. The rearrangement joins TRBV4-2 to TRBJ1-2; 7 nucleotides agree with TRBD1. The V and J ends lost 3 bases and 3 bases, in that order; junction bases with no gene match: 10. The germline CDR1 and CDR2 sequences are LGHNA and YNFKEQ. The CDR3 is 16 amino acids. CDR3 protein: CASSQSGPTGDYGYTF. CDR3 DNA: TGTGCCAGCAGCCAGTCCGGACCCACAGGGGACTATGGCTACACCTTC.

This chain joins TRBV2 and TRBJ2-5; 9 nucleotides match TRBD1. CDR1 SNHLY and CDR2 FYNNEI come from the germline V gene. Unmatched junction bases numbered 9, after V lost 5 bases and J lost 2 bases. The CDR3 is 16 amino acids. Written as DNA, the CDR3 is TGTGCCAGCAGTCGGGACAGGGTACCCTCTCAAGAGACCCAGTACTTC. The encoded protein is CASSRDRVPSQETQYF.

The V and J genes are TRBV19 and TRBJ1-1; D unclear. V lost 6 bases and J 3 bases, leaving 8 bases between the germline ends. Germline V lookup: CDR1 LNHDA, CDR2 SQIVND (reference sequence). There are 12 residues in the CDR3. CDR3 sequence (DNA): TGTGCCAGTAGCCGAGATCACACTGAAGCTTTCTTT. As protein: CASSRDHTEAFF.

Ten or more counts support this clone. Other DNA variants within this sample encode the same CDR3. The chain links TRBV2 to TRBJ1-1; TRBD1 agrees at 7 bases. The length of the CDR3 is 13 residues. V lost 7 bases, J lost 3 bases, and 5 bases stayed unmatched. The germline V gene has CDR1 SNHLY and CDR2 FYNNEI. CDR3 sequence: CASNPTGYTEAFF. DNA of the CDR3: TGTGCCAGCAATCCGACAGGGTACACTGAAGCTTTCTTT. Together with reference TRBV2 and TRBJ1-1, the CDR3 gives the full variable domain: EPEVTQTPSHQVTQMGQEVILRCVPISNHLYFYWYRQILGQKVEFLVSFYNNEISEKSEIFDDQFSVERPDGSNFTLKIRSTKLEDSAMYFCASNPTGYTEAFFGQGTRLTVV.

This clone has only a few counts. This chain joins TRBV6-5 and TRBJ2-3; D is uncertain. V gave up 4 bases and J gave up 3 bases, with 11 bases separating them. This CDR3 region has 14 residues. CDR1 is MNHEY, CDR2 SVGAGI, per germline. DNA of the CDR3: TGTGCCAGCAGTTTTAGCCCGAGGACAGATACGCAGTATTTT. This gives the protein CASSFSPRTDTQYF.

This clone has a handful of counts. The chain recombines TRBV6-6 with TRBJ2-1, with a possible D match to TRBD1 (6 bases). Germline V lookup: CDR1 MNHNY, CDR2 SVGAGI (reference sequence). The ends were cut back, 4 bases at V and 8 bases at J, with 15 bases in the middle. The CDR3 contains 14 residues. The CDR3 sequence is CASSFAGEKDEQFF. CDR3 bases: TGTGCCAGCAGTTTTGCAGGGGAAAAGGATGAGCAGTTCTTC.

The CDR3 DNA reads as TGCGCCAGCAGCCAAACGCAAGCGGGAGGGCGCACAGATACGCAGTATTTT. It translates to CASSQTQAGGRTDTQYF. The chain joins TRBV4-1 to TRBJ2-3, with 10 bases that match TRBD2. Germline values: CDR1 MGHRA, CDR2 YSYEKL. Unmatched junction bases numbered 6, after V lost 2 bases and J lost 1 base. The CDR3 has 17 residues.

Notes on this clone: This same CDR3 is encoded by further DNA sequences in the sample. The CDR3 DNA sequence: TGCGCCAGCAGCTCCGGGACTGGTTACAATGAGCAGTTCTTC. Protein sequence: CASSSGTGYNEQFF. The chain joins TRBV5-1 to TRBJ2-1; perhaps TRBD2 as D (6 bases). The CDR3 runs to 14 residues. Germline V gene data show CDR1 as SGHRS and CDR2 as YFSETQ. Trimming took 3 bases from V and 4 from J, leaving 11 bases between them.